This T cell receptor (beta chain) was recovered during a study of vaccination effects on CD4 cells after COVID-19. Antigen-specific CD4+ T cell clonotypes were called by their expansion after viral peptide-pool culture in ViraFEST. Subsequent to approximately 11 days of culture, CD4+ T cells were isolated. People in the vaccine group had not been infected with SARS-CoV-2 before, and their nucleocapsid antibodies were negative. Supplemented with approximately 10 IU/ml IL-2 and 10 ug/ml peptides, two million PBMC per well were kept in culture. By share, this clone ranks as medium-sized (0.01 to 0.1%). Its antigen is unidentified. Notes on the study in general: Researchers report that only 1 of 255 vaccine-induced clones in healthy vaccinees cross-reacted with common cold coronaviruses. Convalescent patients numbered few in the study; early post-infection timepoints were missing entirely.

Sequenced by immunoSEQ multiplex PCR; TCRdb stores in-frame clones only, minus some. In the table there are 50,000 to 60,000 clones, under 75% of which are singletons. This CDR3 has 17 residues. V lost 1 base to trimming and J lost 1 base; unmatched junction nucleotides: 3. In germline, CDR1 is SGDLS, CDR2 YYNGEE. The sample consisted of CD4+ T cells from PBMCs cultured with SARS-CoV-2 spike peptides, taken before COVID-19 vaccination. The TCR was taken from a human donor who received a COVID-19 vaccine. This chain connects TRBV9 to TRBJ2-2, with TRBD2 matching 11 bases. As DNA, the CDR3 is TGTGCCAGCAGCGTACTCGGGACTAGCGGGAACACCGGGGAGCTGTTTTTT. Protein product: CASSVLGTSGNTGELFF.